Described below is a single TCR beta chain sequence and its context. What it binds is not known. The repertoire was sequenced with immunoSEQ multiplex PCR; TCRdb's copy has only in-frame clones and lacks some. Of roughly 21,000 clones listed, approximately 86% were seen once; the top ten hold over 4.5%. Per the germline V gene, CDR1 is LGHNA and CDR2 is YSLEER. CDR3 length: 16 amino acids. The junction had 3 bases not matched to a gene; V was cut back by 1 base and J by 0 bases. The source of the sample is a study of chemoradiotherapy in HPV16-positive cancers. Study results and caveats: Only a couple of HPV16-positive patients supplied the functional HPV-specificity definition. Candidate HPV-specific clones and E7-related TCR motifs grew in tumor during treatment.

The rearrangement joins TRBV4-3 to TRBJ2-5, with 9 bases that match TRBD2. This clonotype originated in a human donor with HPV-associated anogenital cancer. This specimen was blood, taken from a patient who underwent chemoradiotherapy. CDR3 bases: TGCGCCAGCAGCCAAGGCACTAGCGGGTACCAAGAGACCCAGTACTTC. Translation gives CASSQGTSGYQETQYF.